The 9 T cell receptor beta chains presented below share a single source sample, sequenced in a study of regulatory T cells in long-lasting Graves disease. To make TCR beta libraries, researchers used iRepertoire HTBI primers and Arm-PCR of CDR3 regions. TCRdb itself ran the multiplex PCR reads through MiXCR, one entry per CDR3 protein. This sample yields roughly 500,000 distinct CDR3 sequences, of which approximately 13% are seen a single time; over 7.5% belongs to the top ten. Time point defined: newly diagnosed GD, antithyroid drugs for less than 3 months. After RNA was extracted from PBMCs, the TCR library was made from it. The data were also submitted as part of a second study, on T cells in Graves' hyperthyroidism and ophthalmopathy.

The material was peripheral blood mononuclear cells (PBMCs), obtained at new diagnosis, from a patient treated with antithyroid drugs. The receptors derive from a man under 40 with Graves disease.

This clonotype was detected many times. The chain is built from TRBV24-1 and TRBJ2-2; D is unclear. Germline loops: CDR1 KGHDR, CDR2 SFDVKD. There are 16 residues in the CDR3. The V end lost 6 bases, the J end lost 2 bases, and 15 bases lay between the germline ends. CDR3 DNA: TGTGCCACCAGTCCCTATATAAAGGGTAACACCGGGGAGCTGTTTTTT. Translation gives CATSPYIKGNTGELFF.

This clonotype showed up just a few times. This chain connects TRBV29-1 to TRBJ1-1; tentatively, D is TRBD1 (5 bases). Germline V gene data show CDR1 as SQVTM and CDR2 as ANQGSEA. The CDR3 sequence is 14 residues long. The V and J ends lost 4 bases and 8 bases respectively, with 20 bases between them. Written as DNA, the CDR3 is TGCAGCGTTGGGTTAGGGGCAGGGCCCCTGGAAGCTTTCTTT. Translating it yields CSVGLGAGPLEAFF.

This clonotype has a count of ten or more. This chain uses TRBV12-3 or TRBV12-4 with TRBJ1-2; 7 nucleotides line up with TRBD1. With 6 bases clipped from V and 6 bases from J, the junction kept 10 bases outside the gene matches. The CDR3 sequence is 14 residues long. The CDR3 nucleotides are TGTGCCAGCAGCCTAAGACAGGGCAATGATGGCTACACCTTC. Translation gives CASSLRQGNDGYTF.

The chain has TRBV9 and TRBJ2-7; 9 nucleotides align to TRBD1. Trimming took 3 bases from V and 3 from J; bases not matched to a gene: 7. Germline CDR1 is SGDLS and CDR2 is YYNGEE. The CDR3 is made up of 15 amino acids. CDR3 loop: CASSEWDREGYEQYF. The CDR3 region has the DNA TGTGCCAGCAGCGAGTGGGACAGGGAAGGCTACGAGCAGTACTTC.

As for this clonotype: Possible read error: a much larger clone is one base away. This chain links TRBV6-1 with TRBJ1-5, with D tentatively TRBD1 (6 bases). This CDR3 is 14 amino acids long. Germline V gives CDR1 MNHNS, CDR2 SASEGT. The chain's CDR3 is CASSRRGDNQPQNF. The CDR3 DNA is TGTGCCAGCAGTCGGAGGGGGGACAATCAGCCCCAGAATTTT.

Many counts were recorded for this clonotype. The CDR3 sequence is CASSLQGTDGYTF. DNA of the CDR3: TGTGCCAGCAGTCTCCAGGGGACGGATGGCTACACCTTC. The rearrangement uses TRBV27 and TRBJ1-2, with a tentative D call TRBD1 (6 bases). The CDR3 has 13 residues. Trimming cost V 5 bases and J 6 bases, with 13 bases left between them. Germline loops: CDR1 MNHEY, CDR2 SMNVEV (reference sequence).

This clonotype has at least ten counts. The chain combines TRBV28 with TRBJ2-7; TRBD1 matches at 8 bases. V shed 3 bases and J 3 bases; nucleotides not matched to a gene: 7. The CDR3 length is 15 residues. Germline-derived CDR1 and CDR2 are MDHEN and SYDVKM. This CDR3 is CASSFPDRGYYEQYF. The CDR3 coding sequence is TGTGCCAGCAGTTTCCCTGACAGGGGCTACTACGAGCAGTACTTC.

At least ten counts were recorded for this clonotype. The V gene is TRBV7-9, the J gene TRBJ2-1; TRBD1 aligns across 9 bases. J gave up 6 bases and V 5 bases, and 5 bases lay outside the gene matches. CDR3 length: 14 residues. The germline gives CDR1 SEHNR, CDR2 FQNEAQ (reference sequence). The CDR3 coding sequence is TGTGCCAGCAGCCAGGACAGGGGCGCCAATGAGCAGTTCTTC. Its translation: CASSQDRGANEQFF. The variable domain in full, completed from reference TRBV7-9 and TRBJ2-1, reads DTGVSQNPRHKITKRGQNVTFRCDPISEHNRLYWYRQTLGQGPEFLTYFQNEAQLEKSRLLSDRFSAERPKGSFSTLEIQRTEQGDSAMYLCASSQDRGANEQFFGPGTRLTVL.

Here the CDR3 DNA reads TGTGCCAGCAGACACGGACTAGCGGGCTTCAATGAGCAGTTCTTC. This encodes CASRHGLAGFNEQFF. J is TRBJ2-1 and V is TRBV12-3 or TRBV12-4, with 11 bases matching TRBD2. The CDR3 has 15 amino acids. Trimming cost V 6 bases and J 6 bases; bases outside gene matches: 7.